Detailed here is one TCR beta chain. Its antigen is not yet known. The record has no base qualities; no much larger clone is one base away. The time point label, read with the paper, signifies: about 28 days (+/-7) after the second vaccine dose. AZD1222 recipients given second doses at about 4 weeks or at about 12 weeks were pooled, since spike-specific TCR depth and breadth were not found to differ between the two schedules. Samples from vaccinated people were obtained from the UK trials COV001 and COV002, which included a single-blind randomized controlled phase 2/3 trial of AZD1222 (ChAdOx1 nCoV-19) in healthy adults. For TCRbeta chain sequencing, PBMC samples were collected from trial participants at day 0 and at day 28 after the second dose. These data come from a study of T cell responses to AZD1222 COVID-19 vaccine (dated by TCRdb to the early 2020s). At the level of the whole study: A total of more than 230 trial participants underwent TCR sequencing, of whom some 200 had received two doses of AZD1222 and 26 had received two doses of the MenACWY control vaccine. Trial participants were enrolled by age into subgroups of 18-55, 56-69 and 70-plus years, and around 150, 28 and 57 TCR-sequenced participants, respectively, were included in these subgroups.

General conclusions and limits of the study: Conclusions about previously exposed vaccinees were limited because only six or seven AZD1222 recipients were SARS-CoV-2 seropositive at baseline. Most participants were white British and females outnumbered males, and the authors suggested that clonal diversity may have been underestimated. After two AZD1222 doses, spike-specific TCR breadth and depth were significantly higher than at day 0 and than in MenACWY recipients. The whole spike protein was spanned by vaccine-associated CD4 TCRs, and dominant responses were seen in regions 160-218 and 743-854. Because no samples from the day 14 peak response were available, repertoires could be characterized only after the peak T cell response. The 56-69-year group was small, and its depth increase did not reach significance, likely because of low power. Nearly half of unique spike-specific TCRs reportedly recognized epitopes outside regions mutated in the B.1.351 and B.1.1.7 variants.

The CDR3 regions of human TCRbeta chains were subjected to immunosequencing. As for the original processing: TCRs in the repertoires were matched against a reference library of SARS-CoV-2-specific TCRs that had been generated with the MIRA antigen-specificity platform. Breadth was defined as the fraction of unique TCRs that were SARS-CoV-2-associated, and depth was defined as the fraction of total T cells that were SARS-CoV-2-associated. Using the MIRA data, each spike-specific TCR was assigned both to the spike region to which the TCR was reactive and to a CD4 or CD8 class. Log10-transformed breadth and depth values were compared by one-way ANOVA with Sidak's multiple comparisons tests. This immuneACCESS table, as held by TCRdb, lists in-frame sequences with V and J called but not all clones. Of the missing ones, under half trace to an unresolved V gene in checked studies; the others have no known cause. V, J and clone size are taken as reported in that table, and D and trimming were inferred from the DNA itself. This sample lists 200,000 or so clones; approximately 95% were detected once. The biggest ten clones account for approximately 1% of the sample.

Trimmed from V: 4 bases; trimmed from J: 0 bases; junction bases lacking a gene match: 12. The cysteine opens and the phenylalanine closes a CDR3 of 18 amino acids. Only the CDR3 part of the read is kept: 54 bases, read in frame from the first base. For CDR1 and CDR2, the germline V gene (reference sequence) lists LGHDT and YNNKEL. The sequence was obtained from an adult who received the AZD1222 COVID-19 vaccine. The sequenced sample was peripheral blood, obtained 28 days after the second AZD1222 dose. The chain joins TRBV3-1 (or the pseudogene TRBV3-2) to TRBJ2-1, with TRBD1 identical over 7 junction bases. Read as DNA, the sequence is TGTGCCAGCAGCCTACCTACAGGGGAAGGGGGCTCCTACAATGAGCAGTTCTTC. It translates as CASSLPTGEGGSYNEQFF.